This T cell receptor beta chain was recovered during a study of cytomegalovirus exposure and HLA in healthy donors. Whole-study findings and limits: Based on reports, TCR beta sequences accurately predicted HLA-A and HLA-B alleles for most subjects. According to an earlier analysis, most TCR beta V segments yielded productive rearrangements about 90% or about 30% of the time. Cytomegalovirus status was reportedly diagnosed by the classifier with high sensitivity and specificity.

PCR primers comprised 60 Vbeta and 13 Jbeta primers. TCRdb's table, derived via immunoSEQ multiplex PCR, lists solely in-frame clones and lacks some. The repertoire includes about 140,000 clones, about 80% of them detected once, and approximately 4.3% sits in the top ten. The sample holds one count of this clone. Its antigen is unknown. V was cut by 0 bases and J by 3 bases, with 8 bases left in between. Germline-derived CDR1 and CDR2 are MGHRA and YSYEKL. The CDR3 consists of 14 residues. The clonotype was recovered from a man in his thirties or forties in good health. The specimen was PBMCs. This rearrangement joins TRBV4-1 to TRBJ1-2; no clear D gene. CDR3 loop: CASSQEGTYYGYTF. The CDR3 DNA reads as TGCGCCAGCAGCCAAGAGGGCACATACTATGGCTACACCTTC.